The subject of this entry is one T cell receptor (beta chain). Its specificity is unknown. The data stem from a study of T cell responses to AZD1222 COVID-19 vaccine. Study results and caveats: The repertoires were collected only after the peak T cell response. Only five to seven AZD1222 recipients were seropositive at baseline. In a largely white British group with more females than males, clonal diversity was possibly underestimated.

Only in-frame clones appear in the TCRdb table, and some are missing; sequencing was by immunoSEQ multiplex PCR. The repertoire holds 95,000 to 100,000 clones, about 89% seen once, with roughly 10% in the top ten. Second doses at about 4 or about 12 weeks were pooled. Trimming cost V 1 base and J 1 base, with 3 bases left between them. The CDR3 covers 13 residues. The germline V gene has CDR1 SGHRS and CDR2 YFSETQ. The material was peripheral blood, obtained 28 days after the second AZD1222 dose. The origin of this receptor is an adult who received the AZD1222 COVID-19 vaccine. The rearrangement links TRBV5-1 to TRBJ1-5; D is unclear. The CDR3 nucleotides read TGCGCCAGCAGCTTGAACAGCAATCAGCCCCAGCATTTT. It encodes CASSLNSNQPQHF.